The 3 T cell receptor beta chains in this list originate from one sample, sequenced in a study of human T cells and chemical hapten exposure. TCRdb passed the RACE reads through MiXCR, listing each CDR3 protein once. The top ten hold 3.2% of the sample, which has around 100,000 distinct CDR3 sequences, over 9.5% seen once. The time point was: patch test 2, 6 weeks after DPC sensitization. Documented treatment: therapeutic diphenylcyclopropenone sensitization with weekly scalp DPC. The source was whole blood, collected in connection with sensitization to the hapten diphenylcyclopropenone (DPC). The receptors stem from a woman aged 40 to 55 with alopecia areata. Some clones in this sample may be carry-over from other donors' samples.

This clonotype was seen at least ten times. CDR3 residues: CASSLREAGELFF. CDR3 DNA: TGTGCCAGCAGTTTAAGAGAAGCCGGGGAGCTGTTTTTT. The chain employs TRBV27 and TRBJ2-2, with unresolved D. The ends were cut back, 2 bases at V and 6 bases at J, with 7 bases in the middle. The length of the CDR3 is 13 residues. The germline gives CDR1 MNHEY, CDR2 SMNVEV (reference sequence).

This clonotype was seen many times. The rearrangement joins TRBV4-1 to TRBJ2-7; no clear D gene. CDR1 and CDR2 (germline): MGHRA, YSYEKL. The CDR3 runs to 14 residues. Trimming pared 4 bases from V and 0 bases from J, leaving 10 bases between. CDR3 sequence: CASSLRPDSYEQYF. CDR3 in DNA: TGCGCCAGCAGCCTAAGACCAGACTCCTACGAGCAGTACTTC.

This clonotype was recorded a few times. The genes are TRBV6-5 and TRBJ2-4; no definite D call. Trimming removed 0 bases at V and 2 bases at J, with 26 bases between. The CDR3 runs to 21 residues. Germline values: CDR1 MNHEY, CDR2 SVGAGI. The CDR3 sequence: CASSYSPETQRVVGPKNIQYF. The CDR3 DNA reads TGTGCCAGCAGTTACTCTCCAGAAACGCAAAGGGTTGTAGGTCCCAAAAACATTCAGTACTTC.